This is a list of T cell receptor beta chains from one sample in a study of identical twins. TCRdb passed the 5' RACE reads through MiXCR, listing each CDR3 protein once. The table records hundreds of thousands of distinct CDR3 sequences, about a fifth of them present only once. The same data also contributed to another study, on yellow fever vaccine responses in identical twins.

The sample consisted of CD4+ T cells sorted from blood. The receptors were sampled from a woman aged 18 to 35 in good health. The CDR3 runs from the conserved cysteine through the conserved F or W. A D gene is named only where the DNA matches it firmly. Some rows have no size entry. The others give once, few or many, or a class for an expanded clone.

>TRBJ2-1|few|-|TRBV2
TGTGCCAGCAGAACGGAGACCTACAATGAGCAGTTCTTC
CASRTETYNEQFF
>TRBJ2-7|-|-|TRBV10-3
TGTGCCATCAGTGAGTGGGGCGGATCCTACGAGCAGTACTTC
CAISEWGGSYEQYF
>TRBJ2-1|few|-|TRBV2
TGTGCCATCGGGCGCAATGAGCAGTTCTTC
CAIGRNEQFF
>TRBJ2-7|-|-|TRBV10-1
TGCGCCAGCAGTGAGAGGTCAAGCAGCTCCTACGAGCAGTACTTC
CASSERSSSSYEQYF
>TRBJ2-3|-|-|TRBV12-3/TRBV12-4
TGTGCCAGCAGTTTAGCGCTTCTGGACCAGAATACGCAGTATTTT
CASSLALLDQNTQYF
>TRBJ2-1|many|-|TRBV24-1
TGTGCCACCAGTGACACCGACAGGACCTCCTACAATGAGCAGTTCTTC
CATSDTDRTSYNEQFF
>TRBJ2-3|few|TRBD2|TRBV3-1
TGTGCCAGCAGCCAGACTAGCGGGGGGCCTTGGGCGGATACGCAGTATTTT
CASSQTSGGPWADTQYF
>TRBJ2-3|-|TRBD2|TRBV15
TGTGCCACCAGCAGCCGGGGGGGTTTTAGCACAGATACGCAGTATTTT
CATSSRGGFSTDTQYF
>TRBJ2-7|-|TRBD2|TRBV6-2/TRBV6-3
TGTGCCAGCAGTTACCGGAGGGGGATGGGTAGCGGGAGGGATAGAAACGAGCAGTACTTC
CASSYRRGMGSGRDRNEQYF
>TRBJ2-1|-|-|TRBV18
TGTGCCACCCAGCCGGTTAAGTCCTACAATGAGCAGTTCTTC
CATQPVKSYNEQFF
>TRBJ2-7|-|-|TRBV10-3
TGTGCCATTGAGCGGGCAGCCGGCTACGAGCAGTACTTC
CAIERAAGYEQYF
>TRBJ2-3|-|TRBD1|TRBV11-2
TGTGCCAGCAGCTTAAAGACTTTAGGACAGGGGGATCCTGGTACGCAGTATTTT
CASSLKTLGQGDPGTQYF
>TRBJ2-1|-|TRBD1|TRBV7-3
TGTGCCAGCAGCTTATTAGGGGGCGCGAACAATGAGCAGTTCTTC
CASSLLGGANNEQFF
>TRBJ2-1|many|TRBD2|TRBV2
TGTGCCAGCACCGGGACTAGCGGGAGGTCGAATGAGCAGTTCTTC
CASTGTSGRSNEQFF
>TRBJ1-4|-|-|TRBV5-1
TGCGCCAGCAGCTCGCAAGCAGGGCCCTATGCTAATGAAAAACTGTTTTTT
CASSSQAGPYANEKLFF
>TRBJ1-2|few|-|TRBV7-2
TGTGCCAGCAGCAACCAGGTCGGGCGAGGCTACACCTTC
CASSNQVGRGYTF
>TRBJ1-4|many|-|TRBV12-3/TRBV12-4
TGTGCCAGCAGTTTCTCGGGGACTAATGAAAAACTGTTTTTT
CASSFSGTNEKLFF
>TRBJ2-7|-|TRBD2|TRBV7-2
TGTGCCAGCAGCTTAGCTATCGGCGGGAGGTCCTACGAGCAGTACTTC
CASSLAIGGRSYEQYF
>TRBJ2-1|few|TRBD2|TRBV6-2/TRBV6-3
TGTGCCAGCAGTTACGGAGGTAGCGGGGCCGCAAGCTCCTACAATGAGCAGTTCTTC
CASSYGGSGAASSYNEQFF
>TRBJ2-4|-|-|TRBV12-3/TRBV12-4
TGTGCCAGCAGAGCCGAGGGGTTAGGGAGGGCCAAAAACATTCAGTACTTC
CASRAEGLGRAKNIQYF
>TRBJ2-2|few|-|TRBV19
TGTGCCAGTAGAACAGGGGAGGCGAACACCGGGGAGCTGTTTTTT
CASRTGEANTGELFF
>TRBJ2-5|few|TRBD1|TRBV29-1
TGCAGCGTTGAAGAAATACAGGGGGCCGGAGAGACCCAGTACTTC
CSVEEIQGAGETQYF
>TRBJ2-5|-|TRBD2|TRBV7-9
TGTGCCAGCAGCTTAAGGGACCCTGGGGAGGGCCAGTACTTC
CASSLRDPGEGQYF
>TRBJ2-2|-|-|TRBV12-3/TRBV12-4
TGTGCCAGCAGTTTATATGGCGCCGGGGAGCTGTTTTTT
CASSLYGAGELFF
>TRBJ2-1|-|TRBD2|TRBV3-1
TGTGCCTGCTCCCAAGGTAGCGGGATTTTTAGTGGCAGTGAGCAGTTCTTC
CACSQGSGIFSGSEQFF
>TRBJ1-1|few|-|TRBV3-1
TGTGCCAGCAGCCAAGGGGTGGCTAGCACTGAAGCTTTCTTT
CASSQGVASTEAFF
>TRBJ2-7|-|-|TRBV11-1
TGTGCCAGCAGCTTAGGTTTGTCGACAGGCCTATACTTTGGGGGGGACTACGAGCAGTACTTC
CASSLGLSTGLYFGGDYEQYF
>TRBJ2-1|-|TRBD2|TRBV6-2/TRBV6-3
TGTGCCAGCAGTTACTTCCCTTGGACTAGCGGTCCCCCTGAGCAGTTCTTC
CASSYFPWTSGPPEQFF
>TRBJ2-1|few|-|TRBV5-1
TGCGCCAGCAGCTTAAGGAGGAGCTCCTACAATGAGCAGTTCTTC
CASSLRRSSYNEQFF
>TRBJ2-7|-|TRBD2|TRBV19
TGTGCCAGTAGGGGGGTAGCGGGCTCCTACGAGCAGTACTTC
CASRGVAGSYEQYF
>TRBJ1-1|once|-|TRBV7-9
TGTGCCAGCAGCGCCAACCAGAACACTGAAGCTTTCTTC
CASSANQNTEAFF
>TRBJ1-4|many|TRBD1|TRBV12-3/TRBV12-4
TGTGCCAGCAGCCAGAACCGGGACAGGGCTGAAAAACTGTTTTTT
CASSQNRDRAEKLFF
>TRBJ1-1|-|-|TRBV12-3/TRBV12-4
TGTGCCAGCAGTTTAAATCGTCTGAACACTGAAGCTTTCTTT
CASSLNRLNTEAFF
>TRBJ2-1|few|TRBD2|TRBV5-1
TGCGCCAGCAGCTTGGGGGGGGGACTAGCGCGACTCGATGAGCAGTTCTTC
CASSLGGGLARLDEQFF
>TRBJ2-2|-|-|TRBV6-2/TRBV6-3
TGTGCCAGCAGTCGTCCCAGCGGACCAAACACCGGGGAGCTGTTTTTT
CASSRPSGPNTGELFF
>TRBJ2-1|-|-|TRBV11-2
TGTGCCAGCAGCACCGTAGACCCGTGGGTGGTTGAGCAGTTCTTC
CASSTVDPWVVEQFF
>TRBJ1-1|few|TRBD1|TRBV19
TGTGCCAGTAGTAAGGGACAGGCGGCCGCTGAAGCTTTCTTT
CASSKGQAAAEAFF
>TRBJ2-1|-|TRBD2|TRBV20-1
TGCAGTGCTAGAGAGTCTAGCGGGAGTTATGCCTACAATGAGCAGTTCTTC
CSARESSGSYAYNEQFF
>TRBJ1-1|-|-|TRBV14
TGTGCCAGCAGCCAAGTAGTTCTTATAGGTGAAGCTTTCTTT
CASSQVVLIGEAFF
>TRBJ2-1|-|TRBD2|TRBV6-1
TGTGCCAGCAGGGATAGCGGGAGCTCCTACAATGAGCAGTTCTTC
CASRDSGSSYNEQFF
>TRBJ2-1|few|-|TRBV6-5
TGTGCCAGCAGTTACTCGCCCCTAGGGGGGCAGTTCTTC
CASSYSPLGGQFF
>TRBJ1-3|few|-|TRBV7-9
TGTGCCAGCAGCTTCACAGGCAACTCTGGAAACACCATATATTTT
CASSFTGNSGNTIYF
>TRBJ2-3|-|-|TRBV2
TGTGCCAGCAGTGCCCAGGGTCCTAGCACAGATACGCAGTATTTT
CASSAQGPSTDTQYF
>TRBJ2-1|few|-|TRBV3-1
TGTGCCAGCAGCCAAGTCGATTTAGAGCAGTTCTTC
CASSQVDLEQFF
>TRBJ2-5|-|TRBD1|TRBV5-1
TGCGCCAGCAGCCAAGGGACAGGGTATCGAGAGACCCAGTACTTC
CASSQGTGYRETQYF
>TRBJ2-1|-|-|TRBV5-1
TGCGCCAGCAGCAACGCTTTTTCCAGCTCCTACAATGAGCAGTTCTTC
CASSNAFSSSYNEQFF
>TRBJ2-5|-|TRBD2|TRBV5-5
TGTGCCAGCAGCTTGGGGAGGACTAGCGGGGGACTCTCAGAGACCCAGTACTTC
CASSLGRTSGGLSETQYF
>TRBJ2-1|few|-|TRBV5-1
TGCGCCAGCAGCTTGGCTGGACCCCCCATGGACGATGAGCAGTTCTTC
CASSLAGPPMDDEQFF
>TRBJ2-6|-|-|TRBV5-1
TGCGCCAGCAGCCCGGACAGAGCCTCTGGGGCCAACGTCCTGACTTTC
CASSPDRASGANVLTF
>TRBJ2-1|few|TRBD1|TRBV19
TGTGCCAGTAGTATGGTGACAGGGTATGATTATGAGCAGTTCTTC
CASSMVTGYDYEQFF
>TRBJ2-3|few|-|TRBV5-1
TGCGCCAGCAGCTCCGGGGCCCGGTCGGATACGCAGTATTTT
CASSSGARSDTQYF
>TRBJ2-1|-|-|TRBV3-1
TGTGCCAGCAGCCAAGCCGGGACCCTAAACAATGAGCAGTTCTTC
CASSQAGTLNNEQFF
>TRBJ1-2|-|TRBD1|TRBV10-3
TGTGCCATCAGTGCTGTACAGGGGGCAAGTGGCTACACCTTC
CAISAVQGASGYTF